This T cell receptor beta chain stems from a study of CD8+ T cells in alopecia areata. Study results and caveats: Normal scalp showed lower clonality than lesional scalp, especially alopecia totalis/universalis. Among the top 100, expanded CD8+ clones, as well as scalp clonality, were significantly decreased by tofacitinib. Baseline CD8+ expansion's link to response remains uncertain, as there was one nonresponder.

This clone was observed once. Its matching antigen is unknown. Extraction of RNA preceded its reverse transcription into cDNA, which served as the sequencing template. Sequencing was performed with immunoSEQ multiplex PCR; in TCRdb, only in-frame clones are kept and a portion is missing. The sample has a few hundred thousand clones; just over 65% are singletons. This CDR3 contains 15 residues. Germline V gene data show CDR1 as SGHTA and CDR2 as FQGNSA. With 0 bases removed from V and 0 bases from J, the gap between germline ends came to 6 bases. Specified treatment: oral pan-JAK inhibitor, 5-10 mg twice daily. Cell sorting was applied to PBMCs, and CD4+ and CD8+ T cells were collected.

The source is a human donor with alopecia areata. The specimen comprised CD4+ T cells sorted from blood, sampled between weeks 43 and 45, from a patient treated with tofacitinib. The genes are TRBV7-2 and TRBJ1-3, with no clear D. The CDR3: CASSLAQFSGNTIYF. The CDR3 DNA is TGTGCCAGCAGCTTAGCGCAGTTCTCTGGAAACACCATATATTTT.